These 28 T cell receptor beta chains were sequenced from one sample in a study of post-analysis software for immune sequencing data. No antigen has been assigned to these receptors. cDNA libraries of TCR beta carried unique molecular identifiers. TCRdb independently ran MiXCR on the PCR reads; one entry per CDR3 protein. The sample includes roughly 870,000 distinct CDR3 sequences, about 50% seen only once; the top ten take approximately 4.5%. Study-wide points: In patients, 4 to 6 TRBV segments were more frequent than in controls, with TRBV5-6, TRBV5-1 and TRBV20-1 among them.

Specimen: blood. The receptors were sampled from a girl under 18 with multiple sclerosis.

This clonotype appeared a few times. This chain uses TRBV20-1 with TRBJ2-7; no clear D. Germline assignment: CDR1 DFQATT and CDR2 SNEGSKA (reference sequence). The CDR3 runs 14 residues. Trimming took 3 bases from V and 7 from J, leaving 19 bases between them. The CDR3 coding sequence is TGCAGTGCTAGCCCCTCGGAGTCCAAGAGGGAGCAGTACTTC. This sequence encodes CSASPSESKREQYF.

The rearrangement uses TRBV20-1 and TRBJ2-1; 9 bases agree with TRBD1. This CDR3 spans 15 amino acids. Trimming removed 6 bases from V and 3 bases from J; junction bases left unmatched: 9. Looked up from germline, CDR1 is DFQATT and CDR2 is SNEGSKA (reference sequence). CDR3 in amino acids: CSALTGTGIYNEQFF. The CDR3 coding sequence is TGCAGTGCCCTAACCGGGACAGGGATCTACAATGAGCAGTTCTTC.

The J gene is TRBJ2-7, the V gene TRBV6-5; no definite D call. CDR1 is MNHEY, CDR2 SVGAGI, per germline. V was clipped by 7 bases and J by 5 bases, with 12 bases between them. CDR3 length: 12 residues. CDR3 sequence: CASKNLGDEQYF. The CDR3 DNA follows: TGTGCCAGCAAAAACCTTGGCGACGAGCAGTACTTC.

The J gene is TRBJ1-5, the V gene TRBV12-3 or TRBV12-4, with 9 bases lining up with TRBD1. The CDR3 has 16 amino acids. J gave up 2 bases and V 5 bases, and 7 bases lay outside the gene matches. The CDR3 sequence is CASSRGQGRGNQPQHF. Written as DNA, the CDR3 is TGTGCCAGCAGTCGGGGACAGGGACGGGGCAATCAGCCCCAGCATTTT.

This clonotype was counted only a few times. The chain couples TRBV12-3 or TRBV12-4 to TRBJ1-2, with D perhaps TRBD1 (6 bases). The length of the CDR3 is 15 residues. V lost 2 bases, J lost 3 bases, and 13 bases lay in between. CDR3 DNA: TGTGCCAGCAGTTTAATGGTCGGGGGCGACTATGGCTACACCTTC. As protein: CASSLMVGGDYGYTF.

This clonotype was counted between two and nine times. The chain joins TRBV2 to TRBJ2-5; no definite D call. Trimming pared 6 bases from V and 5 bases from J, leaving 19 bases between. The CDR3 is 15 amino acids. The V gene's germline CDR1 is SNHLY and CDR2 FYNNEI. The CDR3 nucleotides read TGTGCCAGCAGATTGCAGGACCCGAGGTTGGAGACCCAGTACTTC. It encodes CASRLQDPRLETQYF. Based on the CDR3 plus reference TRBV2 and TRBJ2-5, the full variable domain is EPEVTQTPSHQVTQMGQEVILRCVPISNHLYFYWYRQILGQKVEFLVSFYNNEISEKSEIFDDQFSVERPDGSNFTLKIRSTKLEDSAMYFCASRLQDPRLETQYFGPGTRLLVL.

The chain combines TRBV24-1 with TRBJ2-4; D uncertain. The CDR3 runs 11 residues. Trimming cost V 3 bases and J 7 bases, with 3 bases left between them. The V gene's germline CDR1 is KGHDR and CDR2 SFDVKD. The CDR3 bases are TGTGCCACCAGTGATAGGAACATTCAGTACTTC. It is translated as CATSDRNIQYF.

The chain carries TRBV4-1 and TRBJ1-1; D is unresolved. The CDR3 spans 16 residues. V was clipped by 0 bases and J by 0 bases, with 11 bases between them. Germline V gene sequence: CDR1 MGHRA, CDR2 YSYEKL. The CDR3 loop reads CASSQDQYGVNTEAFF. DNA for the CDR3: TGCGCCAGCAGCCAAGATCAGTACGGGGTGAACACTGAAGCTTTCTTT.

This clonotype appeared a few times. The CDR3 spells CASSLGTLKRVNTDTQYF. CDR3 coding DNA: TGTGCCAGCAGCCTGGGGACCCTTAAGAGGGTGAACACAGATACGCAGTATTTT. The chain links TRBV7-6 to TRBJ2-3, with D perhaps being TRBD1 or TRBD2 (5 bases each). Trimming took off 5 bases at V and 2 bases at J, with 23 bases between the two ends. The CDR3 runs to 18 residues. Per the germline V gene, CDR1 is SGHVS and CDR2 is FNYEAQ.

This clonotype was recorded a few times. V gene TRBV29-1 combines with J gene TRBJ1-1; D is perhaps TRBD1 (6 bases). V was cut by 7 bases and J by 1 base, with 10 bases left in between. Germline-derived CDR1 and CDR2 are SQVTM and ANQGSEA. The CDR3 has 12 amino acids. In DNA, the CDR3 is TGCAGCGCGGGACATTCGAACACTGAAGCTTTCTTT. This sequence encodes CSAGHSNTEAFF.

A single count supports this clonotype. V gene TRBV15 combines with J gene TRBJ2-1; D remains ambiguous. Germline CDR1 and CDR2: LNHNV and YYDKDF (reference sequence). There are 17 residues in the CDR3. V was shortened by 0 bases and J by 5 bases, with 17 bases between the two germline ends. CDR3 sequence (DNA): TGTGCCACCAGCAGAGATCTTTCCGGCCAGGCTAACAATGAGCAGTTCTTC. It encodes CATSRDLSGQANNEQFF.

This clonotype was seen a handful of times. This sequence joins TRBV18 and TRBJ2-7; D is ambiguous. V lost 6 bases, J lost 3 bases, and 18 bases lay in between. The CDR3 is made up of 15 amino acids. CDR1 KGHSH and CDR2 LQKENI come from the germline V gene. CDR3 loop: CASSPIKLGLYEQYF. CDR3 nucleotide sequence: TGTGCCAGCTCCCCGATTAAACTGGGCCTCTACGAGCAGTACTTC.

This clonotype was detected a few times. This chain joins TRBV10-3 and TRBJ2-7, with TRBD1 identical over 10 bases. Germline-derived CDR1 and CDR2 are ENHRY and SYGVKD. CDR3 length: 16 residues. V trimming: 0 bases; J trimming: 6 bases; junction bases outside the gene matches: 8. The CDR3 DNA sequence: TGTGCCATCAGTGAGTCGCTGAGGGACAGGGGATCCGAGCAGTACTTC. It specifies CAISESLRDRGSEQYF.

In its sample, this clonotype was seen a few times. This chain joins TRBV12-3 or TRBV12-4 and TRBJ1-5; a possible D gene is TRBD1 (6 bases). The CDR3 is 13 amino acids. Trimming pared 5 bases from V and 7 bases from J, leaving 12 bases between. In DNA, the CDR3 is TGTGCCAGCAGTGGGACATCCCGGCAGCCCCAGCATTTT. As protein: CASSGTSRQPQHF.

Remarks on this clonotype: A read error may account for a junction end that differs from germline. V is TRBV5-1 and J is TRBJ2-1, with D possibly TRBD1 on 5 matching bases. CDR3 length: 20 amino acids. CDR1 SGHRS and CDR2 YFSETQ come from the germline V gene. The DNA of the CDR3 is TGCGCCAGCAGCACTGGTGGTGGAGCGCCTTGGGGCCCTACCTACAGTGAGCAGTTCTTC. It codes for CASSTGGGAPWGPTYSEQFF.

The rearrangement uses TRBV27 and TRBJ2-7, with 8 bases lining up with TRBD1. This CDR3 spans 14 amino acids. From germline, CDR1 is MNHEY and CDR2 SMNVEV (reference sequence). The trim removed 7 bases at V and 7 bases at J, leaving 12 bases unmatched. In DNA form, the CDR3 reads TGTGCCAGCAACCAAGACAGGGGTTACAATGAGCAGTACTTC. Amino acids: CASNQDRGYNEQYF.

The chain joins TRBV5-6 to TRBJ2-5; the D gene is possibly TRBD2 (5 bases). Deletions cut 1 base from V and 4 bases from J, with 11 bases between. Germline V gives CDR1 SGHDT, CDR2 YYEEEE. CDR3 length equals 14 residues. In nucleotides, the CDR3 is TGTGCCAGCAGCTTGTTGGGAGTGGCAGAGACCCAGTACTTC. This sequence encodes CASSLLGVAETQYF.

This rearrangement joins TRBV19 to TRBJ2-3; D unclear. Trimming removed 7 bases at V and 0 bases at J, with 11 bases between. CDR3 length: 14 amino acids. Germline-derived CDR1 and CDR2 are LNHDA and SQIVND (reference sequence). The CDR3 is CASTSTTSTDTQYF. The CDR3 nucleotides read TGTGCCAGTACCTCCACAACTAGCACAGATACGCAGTATTTT.

The chain is built from TRBV6-5 and TRBJ1-2; D is undetermined. CDR3 length equals 13 residues. Germline lookup yields CDR1 MNHEY and CDR2 SVGAGI. V lost 5 bases and J 4 bases, leaving 11 bases between the germline ends. In DNA form, the CDR3 reads TGTGCCAGCAGTGAGAGGACGGTCTATGGCTACACCTTC. Translated: CASSERTVYGYTF.

There are a few counts of this clonotype. The chain links TRBV10-3 to TRBJ2-7; 7 nucleotides match TRBD1. CDR3 size: 16 residues. The V and J ends lost 2 bases and 6 bases, in that order; junction bases with no gene match: 13. Germline lookup yields CDR1 ENHRY and CDR2 SYGVKD. The CDR3 here is CAISETMTGTSGEQYF. CDR3 coding DNA: TGTGCCATCAGTGAGACTATGACAGGGACCTCCGGCGAGCAGTACTTC.

This clonotype appeared a few times. The chain combines TRBV7-9 with TRBJ1-4, with a tentative D call TRBD1 (5 bases). The ends were cut back, 11 bases at V and 6 bases at J, with 13 bases in the middle. The germline V gene has CDR1 SEHNR and CDR2 FQNEAQ (reference sequence). The CDR3 length is 12 residues. The CDR3 sequence: CAWKGLDEKLFF. CDR3 nucleotide sequence: TGTGCCTGGAAGGGGCTTGATGAAAAACTGTTTTTT.

The chain carries TRBV7-9 and TRBJ1-1; no clear D. The CDR3 has 13 amino acids. The germline V gene has CDR1 SEHNR and CDR2 FQNEAQ (reference sequence). Trimming took off 3 bases at V and 3 bases at J, with 8 bases between the two ends. As DNA, the CDR3 is TGTGCCAGCAGCTTTTCCAGTTACACTGAAGCTTTCTTT. This translates into CASSFSSYTEAFF.

The chain combines TRBV12-5 with TRBJ2-1; D is undetermined. V lost 0 bases and J 7 bases, leaving 7 bases between the germline ends. The V gene's germline CDR1 is LGHNT and CDR2 FRNRAP. The CDR3 is 13 residues long. The CDR3 bases are TGTGCTAGTGGTTTGGTAACCTGGAATGAGCAGTTCTTC. Translated: CASGLVTWNEQFF.

This clonotype was detected a few times. The rearrangement uses TRBV5-1 and TRBJ2-1; 12 nucleotides align to TRBD2. V gave up 3 bases and J gave up 7 bases; unmatched junction bases: 5. CDR1 is SGHRS, CDR2 YFSETQ, per germline. The CDR3 totals 15 residues. The CDR3 DNA reads TGCGCCAGCAGCTCCGGGACTAGCGGGCCGAATGAGCAGTTCTTC. This gives the protein CASSSGTSGPNEQFF.

The genes are TRBV5-5 and TRBJ2-1; D gene uncertain. Germline loops: CDR1 SGHKS, CDR2 YYEKEE (reference sequence). V was trimmed by 5 bases and J by 9 bases, leaving 21 bases between them. The CDR3 runs 15 residues. For the CDR3, the DNA is TGTGCCAGCAGTCCCTACCCAATGGGAAGAGGTGAGCAGTTCTTC. This translates into CASSPYPMGRGEQFF.

This clonotype was counted a few times. The chain couples TRBV20-1 to TRBJ2-7; no firm D call. The V end was cut by 3 bases, the J end by 3 bases, with 12 bases between. Germline CDR1 and CDR2: DFQATT and SNEGSKA (reference sequence). This CDR3 has 13 residues. The CDR3 sequence is CSASLGSIYEQYF. The CDR3 region has the DNA TGCAGTGCTAGTCTCGGTTCTATCTACGAGCAGTACTTC.

As concerns this clonotype: One end of the junction does not line up with germline, which may come from a read error. V usage is TRBV7-9 and J usage is TRBJ1-2; D not certain. Looked up from germline, CDR1 is SEHNR and CDR2 is FQNEAQ (reference sequence). The CDR3 covers 13 residues. CDR3 coding DNA: TGTTCCAGCAGCTTAACGGACAACTATGGCTACACCTTC. Translating gives CSSSLTDNYGYTF.

The rearrangement links TRBV27 to TRBJ2-4; D is possibly TRBD2 (5 bases). The V gene's germline CDR1 is MNHEY and CDR2 SMNVEV (reference sequence). The CDR3 spans 17 residues. Trimming removed 1 base from V and 3 bases from J, with 16 bases in between. Here the CDR3 reads CASSLYPGLKVKNIQYF. Here the CDR3 DNA reads TGTGCCAGCAGTTTATATCCGGGATTGAAGGTCAAAAACATTCAGTACTTC.